The source of this T cell receptor (beta chain) is a study of human T cells and chemical hapten exposure. Study as a whole: Patients, chiefly female, had alopecia areata, totalis or universalis. Slight differences in pooled library volume were the main source of varying TCR yields across samples.

The time point denotes: patch test 3, about 24 weeks after DPC sensitization. Treatment defined: therapeutic diphenylcyclopropenone sensitization with weekly scalp DPC. Before extraction, the whole blood was not fractionated, and total RNA was taken from it. Each CDR3 protein gets one entry after TCRdb re-called the RACE reads with MiXCR. This sample has about 39,000 distinct CDR3 sequences, with 9.5% to 15% found just once. Whole-study findings and limits: PT1 expanded TCR numbers tracked positively with patch test score.

This clonotype is medium-sized. Its specificity is not known. The sequences come from whole blood, collected in connection with sensitization to the hapten diphenylcyclopropenone (DPC). The source is a woman between 40 and 55 years old with alopecia areata. Some clones in this sample may be carry-over from other donors' samples.

The CDR3 DNA follows: TGCAGCGTTGGACCTGGGGACACCGGGGAGCTGTTTTTT. As protein: CSVGPGDTGELFF. This chain joins TRBV29-1 and TRBJ2-2; no clear D. Trimming cost V 4 bases and J 3 bases, with 9 bases left between them. Germline values: CDR1 SQVTM, CDR2 ANQGSEA. The CDR3 is 13 residues long.